By sample share, the clone carrying this TCR beta chain is large (0.1 to 1%). A unique molecular identifier was carried by every single TCR cDNA molecule. One entry per CDR3 protein, called by TCRdb with MiXCR from the 5' RACE reads. The sample yields a few thousand distinct CDR3 sequences, roughly 8.5% seen once. Time point given: sample taken at primary tumor resection. This sample stems from a study of spatial heterogeneity in lung cancer. This CDR3 contains 15 residues. V dropped 2 bases and J dropped 3; count of bases not matched to a gene: 3. Germline V lookup: CDR1 MDHEN, CDR2 SYDVKM. This sequence originates from a female donor with early-stage non-small cell lung cancer. The chain joins TRBV28 to TRBJ1-5, with 8 positions matching TRBD1. This material consisted of normal lung tissue next to the tumor, taken at surgery. This CDR3 is CASSLEDRANQPQHF. CDR3 nucleotide sequence: TGTGCCAGCAGTTTAGAGGACAGGGCCAATCAGCCCCAGCATTTT.